The clone carrying this T cell receptor (beta chain) was seen repeatedly, ten times or more. Its antigen is currently unknown. This CDR3 has 14 residues. Per germline, CDR1 MNHEY and CDR2 SVGAGI. Trimming removed 2 bases from V and 4 bases from J, with 9 bases in between. Excluded: other autoimmune disease, uncontrolled infection, pregnancy or lactation. The source of the sample is a study of Graves' ophthalmopathy and Graves' hyperthyroidism. CDR3 regions of TCR beta were amplified from RNA transcripts. RT-PCR with HTBI primers came first, then second-round multiplex PCR. TCRdb re-derived calls from the multiplex PCR reads in MiXCR, one entry per CDR3 protein. The profile shows 350,000 to 400,000 distinct CDR3 sequences, around 19% of them singletons. Points from the study as a whole: Blood also contained most of the expanded thyroid clonotypes above 0.001 frequency. With a specificity of roughly 72% and a sensitivity of 60% to 71%, the model predicted ophthalmopathy progression.

The receptor's source is a woman aged 18 to 35 with Graves' ophthalmopathy. Sequenced: peripheral blood. The rearrangement uses TRBV6-5 and TRBJ1-5; no clear D. The CDR3 DNA reads TGTGCCAGCAGTTACGGCGACCCAAATCAGCCCCAGCATTTT. Amino acids: CASSYGDPNQPQHF.